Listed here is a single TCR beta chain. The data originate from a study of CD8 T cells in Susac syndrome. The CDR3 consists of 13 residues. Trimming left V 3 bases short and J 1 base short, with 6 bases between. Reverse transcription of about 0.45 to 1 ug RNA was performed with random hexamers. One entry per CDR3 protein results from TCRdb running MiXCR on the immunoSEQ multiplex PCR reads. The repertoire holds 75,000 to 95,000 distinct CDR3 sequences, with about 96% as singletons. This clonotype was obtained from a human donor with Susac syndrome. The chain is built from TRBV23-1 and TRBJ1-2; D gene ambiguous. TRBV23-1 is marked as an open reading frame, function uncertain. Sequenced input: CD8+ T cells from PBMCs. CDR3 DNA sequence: TGCGCCAGCAGTCAGGGAGATAACTATGGCTACACCTTC. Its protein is CASSQGDNYGYTF.